The 14 T cell receptor beta chains in this list originate from one sample, sequenced in a study of identical twins. TCRdb reprocessed the 5' RACE reads with MiXCR, giving one entry per CDR3 protein. Of hundreds of thousands of distinct CDR3 sequences listed, more than 20% are singletons. These data were also filed under a second study, of T cells expressing NK-cell markers.

The material sequenced was CD4+ T cells sorted from blood. The receptors derive from a woman between 18 and 29 years old in good health.

The chain has TRBV5-5 and TRBJ1-1, with 9 bases that match TRBD1. The V gene's germline CDR1 is SGHKS and CDR2 YYEKEE (reference sequence). There are 15 residues in the CDR3. The trim removed 5 bases at V and 4 bases at J, leaving 9 bases unmatched. As DNA, the CDR3 is TGTGCCAGCAGATCCAGACAGGGGGTGGGCACTGAAGCTTTCTTT. It yields the protein CASRSRQGVGTEAFF. Full variable domain (remainder filled in from reference TRBV5-5 and TRBJ1-1): DAGVTQSPTHLIKTRGQQVTLRCSPISGHKSVSWYQQVLGQGPQFIFQYYEKEERGRGNFPDRFSARQFPNYSSELNVNALLLGDSALYLCASRSRQGVGTEAFFGQGTRLTVV.

The chain uses TRBV18 and TRBJ2-6, with a weak D call TRBD1 (5 bases). The CDR3 length is 19 residues. Trimming pared 1 base from V and 1 base from J, leaving 17 bases between. Germline CDR1 reads KGHSH; CDR2 reads LQKENI. The CDR3 sequence is CASSPRQTVTTSGANVLTF. The CDR3 DNA is TGTGCCAGCTCACCACGTCAGACAGTAACTACATCTGGGGCCAACGTCCTGACTTTC.

The rearrangement uses TRBV12-3 or TRBV12-4 and TRBJ2-3; perhaps TRBD2 as D (7 bases). This CDR3 has 14 residues. The V end lost 4 bases, the J end lost 3 bases, and 11 bases lay between the germline ends. The CDR3 sequence: CASSWGGGTDTQYF. The CDR3 DNA reads as TGTGCCAGCAGTTGGGGGGGCGGGACAGATACGCAGTATTTT.

The rearrangement joins TRBV11-2 to TRBJ2-3, with D unresolved. CDR1 is SGHAT and CDR2 is FQNNGV in the germline V gene. This CDR3 has 13 amino acids. The V end lost 2 bases, the J end lost 8 bases, and 11 bases lay between the germline ends. As DNA, the CDR3 is TGTGCCAGCAGCTTACTTTCCTCCGGTACGCAGTATTTT. Amino acids: CASSLLSSGTQYF.

The J gene is TRBJ1-2, the V gene TRBV15; D uncertain. Germline V gives CDR1 LNHNV, CDR2 YYDKDF (reference sequence). Trimming cost V 3 bases and J 3 bases, with 17 bases left between them. The CDR3 loop spans 16 amino acids. The CDR3 here is CATSRNLESADYGYTF. CDR3 nucleotide sequence: TGTGCCACCAGCAGGAACCTTGAATCGGCGGACTATGGCTACACCTTC.

The sample holds a few counts of this clonotype. The chain is built from TRBV6-5 and TRBJ1-6; TRBD1 is a possible D gene (6 bases). This CDR3 has 17 amino acids. Deletions cut 0 bases from V and 7 bases from J, with 16 bases between. Germline values: CDR1 MNHEY, CDR2 SVGAGI. CDR3 sequence: CASSYSTRARGNSPLHF. The CDR3 nucleotides read TGTGCCAGCAGTTACTCGACCAGGGCCAGGGGAAATTCACCCCTCCACTTT.

The rearrangement uses TRBV6-5 and TRBJ1-1, with D hard to call. The CDR3 has 15 residues. V lost 2 bases to trimming and J lost 0 bases, with 10 bases between them. Germline-derived CDR1 and CDR2 are MNHEY and SVGAGI. The CDR3 here is CASSYMQAMNTEAFF. CDR3 in DNA: TGTGCCAGCAGTTACATGCAGGCCATGAACACTGAAGCTTTCTTT.

The chain carries TRBV18 and TRBJ2-2; D remains unclear. Germline V lookup: CDR1 KGHSH, CDR2 LQKENI. Trimming pared 4 bases from V and 5 bases from J, leaving 11 bases between. There are 14 residues in the CDR3. The DNA for the CDR3 is TGTGCCAGCTCACTACTGTCCGATACCGGGGAGCTGTTTTTT. It codes for CASSLLSDTGELFF.

This clonotype has a handful of counts. CDR3 DNA sequence: TGCAGCGCCGGGGGAGCTGAGCAGTTCTTC. Translated: CSAGGAEQFF. The chain couples TRBV29-1 to TRBJ2-1, with a weak D call TRBD2 (6 bases). Germline CDR1 SQVTM, CDR2 ANQGSEA. Trimming stripped 7 bases from V and 9 bases from J, with 10 bases between. This CDR3 is 10 amino acids long.

In this sample, this clonotype turned up a few times. This rearrangement joins TRBV15 to TRBJ2-2; D perhaps matches TRBD2 (6 bases). CDR1 LNHNV and CDR2 YYDKDF come from the germline V gene (reference sequence). The CDR3 extends over 18 amino acids. Trimming took off 0 bases at V and 5 bases at J, with 19 bases between the two ends. The CDR3 sequence is CATSRDPPTSSGTGELFF. The DNA for the CDR3 is TGTGCCACCAGCAGAGACCCCCCGACTAGTAGTGGGACCGGGGAGCTGTTTTTT.

The gene calls are TRBV6-5 and TRBJ1-1; TRBD1 is a possible D gene (5 bases). The germline CDR1 and CDR2 sequences are MNHEY and SVGAGI. Trimming pared 5 bases from V and 11 bases from J, leaving 18 bases between. The CDR3 is made up of 13 amino acids. CDR3: CASSDSSGAIAFF. CDR3 DNA: TGTGCCAGCAGTGATTCGAGTGGGGCGATTGCTTTCTTT.

The chain combines TRBV20-1 with TRBJ2-1; 7 bases are a match to TRBD2. Germline V CDR1 and CDR2: DFQATT, SNEGSKA (reference sequence). Germline trimming cut 6 bases from V and 9 bases from J; bases unmatched to any gene: 8. There are 12 residues in the CDR3. The CDR3 sequence is CSARGGDGEQFF. CDR3 coding DNA: TGCAGTGCCCGTGGGGGGGACGGTGAGCAGTTCTTC.

This chain joins TRBV7-2 and TRBJ2-7; no reliable D call. Looked up from germline, CDR1 is SGHTA and CDR2 is FQGNSA. Deletions cut 0 bases from V and 2 bases from J, with 5 bases between. The CDR3 has 13 residues. CDR3 protein: CASSLAVAYEQYF. In DNA form, the CDR3 reads TGTGCCAGCAGCTTAGCGGTTGCCTACGAGCAGTACTTC.

This clonotype was seen ten or more times. This chain uses TRBV7-9 with TRBJ2-3; the match to TRBD1 covers 9 bases. Germline values: CDR1 SEHNR, CDR2 FQNEAQ (reference sequence). The CDR3 has 14 amino acids. The J segment lost 5 bases and the V segment lost 5 bases, leaving 5 bases of the junction unmatched. This chain's CDR3 is CASSQQGAQDTQYF. DNA for the CDR3: TGTGCCAGCAGCCAACAGGGGGCACAAGATACGCAGTATTTT.